These T cell receptor beta chains were read from a single sample in a study of human T cells and chemical hapten exposure. Using its own MiXCR run on the RACE reads, TCRdb lists one record per CDR3 protein. Of a few hundred thousand distinct CDR3 sequences in the sample, over 6% were seen once. The specimen was whole blood, collected in connection with sensitization to the hapten diphenylcyclopropenone (DPC). The source of these receptors is a woman aged 18-35 years with alopecia areata. Some clones in this sample may be carry-over from other donors' samples. CDR3s include the opening cysteine and the closing phenylalanine or tryptophan. A D gene is named only where the DNA matches it firmly. The size of a clone is reported for some rows only, either as once, few or many, or as a class for expanded clones.

14 - TRBJ1-5 many TRBV7-9 CASSLMSANQPQHF TGTGCCAGCAGCTTAATGTCAGCGAATCAGCCCCAGCATTTT
16 TRBD1 TRBJ2-5 few TRBV6-2/TRBV6-3 CASSYGQGVYQETQYF TGTGCCAGCAGTTATGGACAGGGGGTGTACCAAGAGACCCAGTACTTC
15 TRBD2 TRBJ2-3 few TRBV20-1 CSARPSGGPTDTQYF TGCAGTGCTAGACCTAGCGGGGGGCCCACAGATACGCAGTATTTT
15 - TRBJ2-7 many TRBV21-1 CASSTLGDRYYEQYF TGTGCCAGCAGCACCCTAGGTGACAGGTACTACGAGCAGTACTTC
13 - TRBJ2-1 - TRBV7-3 CASSFGGGDEQFF TGTGCCAGCAGCTTCGGAGGGGGCGATGAGCAGTTCTTC
14 - TRBJ2-5 many TRBV11-2 CASSAVSLQETQYF TGTGCCAGCAGCGCTGTATCCCTCCAAGAGACCCAGTACTTC
16 TRBD1 TRBJ1-6 - TRBV3-1 CASSPGAGGYNSPLHF TGTGCCAGCAGCCCCGGGGCAGGGGGCTATAATTCACCCCTCCACTTT
18 TRBD1 TRBJ1-2 - TRBV4-2 CASSQEGQGLYGYYGYTF TGTGCCAGCAGCCAAGAGGGACAGGGTTTGTATGGTTACTATGGCTACACCTTC
14 TRBD2 TRBJ2-3 - TRBV12-3/TRBV12-4 CASSISGGTDTQYF TGTGCCAGCAGTATTAGCGGGGGCACAGATACGCAGTATTTT
15 TRBD1 TRBJ1-1 - TRBV15 CATSRVEGAATEAFF TGTGCCACCAGCAGAGTGGAGGGGGCGGCCACTGAAGCTTTCTTT
16 - TRBJ1-1 - TRBV6-1 CASRDPGGVLNTEAFF TGTGCCAGCAGGGACCCCGGCGGTGTATTGAACACTGAAGCTTTCTTT
13 TRBD2 TRBJ2-1 - TRBV20-1 CSAARPGEGEQFF TGCAGTGCTGCGCGCCCCGGGGAGGGTGAGCAGTTCTTC
14 TRBD1 TRBJ2-7 many TRBV9 CASSVRDSSYEQYF TGTGCCAGCAGCGTGAGGGACAGCTCCTACGAGCAGTACTTC
15 TRBD1 TRBJ1-3 many TRBV6-5 CASSFGTGSGNTIYF TGTGCCAGCAGTTTCGGGACAGGGAGCGGAAACACCATATATTTT